Listed below are T cell receptor beta chains from one sample, sequenced in a study of blood T cell repertoires in COVID-19. Using immunoSEQ multiplex PCR, the repertoire was profiled, and TCRdb retains in-frame clones only, with some absent. The sample yields about 210,000 clones, about 91% seen once. Sequencing was performed on peripheral blood. The receptors originated from a woman between 40 and 50 years old with acute or convalescent COVID-19. Both conserved end residues are part of each CDR3. D genes are given only for firm matches. For some rows the clone size is stated as once, few or many, or as a class when expanded; others skip it.

TRBV15	NA	TRBJ1-5	TRBD1	CATSSWGQGAGGNQPQHF	TGTGCCACCAGCAGTTGGGGACAGGGGGCGGGAGGCAATCAGCCCCAGCATTTT
TRBV27	NA	TRBJ2-5	TRBD2	CASARGTSGGAGETQYF	TGTGCCAGCGCCAGAGGGACTAGCGGGGGGGCCGGTGAGACCCAGTACTTC
TRBV5-8	NA	TRBJ1-6	NA	CASSLVGPPLHF	TGTGCCAGCAGCTTGGTGGGGCCACCCCTCCACTTT
TRBV5-1	NA	TRBJ1-1	NA	CASSLGWTPNTEAFF	TGCGCCAGCAGCTTGGGCTGGACACCAAACACTGAAGCTTTCTTT
TRBV5-1	NA	TRBJ1-1	TRBD1	CASSSGQGRWGAFF	TGCGCCAGCAGCAGCGGACAGGGCCGGTGGGGAGCTTTCTTT
TRBV27	NA	TRBJ2-6	NA	CASSGVTGKFSGANVLTF	TGTGCCAGCAGCGGGGTCACAGGGAAGTTTTCTGGGGCCAACGTCCTGACTTTC
TRBV5-5	NA	TRBJ2-3	TRBD2	CASSHGLAGTDTQYF	TGTGCCAGCAGCCACGGACTAGCGGGGACAGATACGCAGTATTTT
TRBV7-2	few	TRBJ2-1	NA	CASSLDSSYNEQFF	TGTGCCAGCAGCTTGGACTCCTCCTACAATGAGCAGTTCTTC
TRBV25-1	NA	TRBJ1-2	NA	CASSAQGFYYGYTF	TGTGCCAGCAGTGCACAGGGATTTTACTATGGCTACACCTTC
TRBV6-4	NA	TRBJ2-3	NA	CASSVREGTDTQYF	TGTGCCAGCAGTGTGAGGGAAGGCACAGATACGCAGTATTTT
TRBV4-2	NA	TRBJ1-1	NA	CASSQRLIENTEAFF	TGTGCCAGCAGCCAGCGCCTCATTGAGAACACTGAAGCTTTCTTT
TRBV12-3/TRBV12-4	NA	TRBJ1-1	NA	CASSIDSGEAFF	TGTGCCAGCAGCATCGACTCCGGGGAAGCTTTCTTT
TRBV4-1	NA	TRBJ1-2	NA	CASSPGLRSGGYTF	TGCGCCAGCAGCCCAGGACTAAGATCGGGAGGCTACACCTTC
TRBV30	NA	TRBJ1-1	TRBD1	CAWSPPDRDNTEAFF	TGTGCCTGGAGTCCCCCGGACAGGGATAACACTGAAGCTTTCTTT
TRBV5-4	NA	TRBJ1-2	TRBD1	CASSTEQGNYGYTF	TGTGCCAGCAGCACCGAACAGGGGAACTATGGCTACACCTTC
TRBV10-1	few	TRBJ1-2	NA	CASSESQNYGYTF	TGCGCCAGCAGTGAAAGTCAGAACTATGGCTACACCTTC
TRBV7-9	NA	TRBJ1-1	TRBD1	CASSPRRDRLNTEAFF	TGTGCCAGCAGCCCGCGCCGGGACAGATTAAACACTGAAGCTTTCTTT
TRBV11-3	once	TRBJ2-4	NA	CASSWALLAKNIQYF	TGTGCCAGCAGCTGGGCCCTTCTAGCCAAAAACATTCAGTACTTC
TRBV12-1	NA	TRBJ2-5	NA	CASSFLPHGQKQETQYF	TGTGCCAGCAGCTTTCTCCCTCATGGACAGAAACAAGAGACCCAGTACTTC
TRBV2	NA	TRBJ2-2	TRBD2	CASSELAGGTGELFF	TGTGCCAGCAGTGAGCTAGCGGGGGGTACCGGGGAGCTGTTTTTT
TRBV7-9	NA	TRBJ1-2	NA	CASSLAETLPHGYTF	TGTGCCAGCAGCTTAGCGGAGACTCTCCCCCATGGCTACACCTTC
TRBV19	NA	TRBJ1-1	NA	CASSIGRVNAFF	TGTGCCAGTAGTATAGGGAGGGTGAACGCTTTCTTT
TRBV27	NA	TRBJ1-6	NA	CASSAGVGNSPLHF	TGTGCCAGCAGTGCAGGGGTTGGGAATTCACCCCTCCACTTT
TRBV19	NA	TRBJ1-4	TRBD1	CASSIDREGEKLFF	TGTGCCAGTAGTATCGACAGGGAAGGCGAAAAACTGTTTTTT
TRBV5-4	NA	TRBJ2-2	NA	CASSLGQPNTGELFF	TGTGCCAGCAGCCTCGGACAGCCGAACACCGGGGAGCTGTTTTTT
TRBV19	NA	TRBJ1-1	NA	CASSILGGTEAFF	TGTGCCAGTAGTATTCTGGGGGGCACTGAAGCTTTCTTT
TRBV20-1	NA	TRBJ1-5	TRBD1	CSASGTGPYQPQHF	TGCAGTGCTAGTGGGACAGGGCCTTATCAGCCCCAGCATTTT
TRBV25-1	NA	TRBJ1-1	NA	CASSESQFGEAFF	TGTGCCAGCAGTGAATCGCAGTTTGGTGAAGCTTTCTTT
TRBV20-1	NA	TRBJ2-1	NA	CSASGIRESYNEQFF	TGCAGTGCTAGTGGGATCCGGGAGTCCTACAATGAGCAGTTCTTC
TRBV18	NA	TRBJ2-1	NA	CASSPTGISSYNEQFF	TGTGCCAGCTCACCGACCGGGATCAGCTCCTACAATGAGCAGTTCTTC
TRBV5-6	NA	TRBJ1-2	TRBD1	CASSDRGGDYGYTF	TGTGCCAGCAGCGACAGGGGGGGGGACTATGGCTACACCTTC
TRBV27	NA	TRBJ1-4	NA	CASNSYRVTNEKLFF	TGTGCCAGCAATTCCTACAGGGTCACGAATGAAAAACTGTTTTTT
TRBV11-2	NA	TRBJ1-3	NA	CASSTPSGVSIYF	TGTGCCAGCAGCACCCCCTCAGGGGTCTCCATATATTTT
TRBV19	NA	TRBJ1-1	NA	CASRRPQGRAEAFF	TGTGCCAGTAGAAGACCTCAGGGGAGGGCTGAAGCTTTCTTT
TRBV12-3/TRBV12-4	few	TRBJ1-3	NA	CASRRDSGNTIYF	TGTGCCAGCCGACGGGACTCTGGAAACACCATATATTTT
TRBV9	NA	TRBJ2-5	TRBD2	CASSAPGLAGVETQYF	TGTGCCAGCAGCGCACCGGGACTAGCGGGGGTCGAGACCCAGTACTTC
TRBV27	NA	TRBJ2-1	NA	CASSYLGVLEEQFF	TGTGCCAGCAGTTACCTGGGAGTTCTGGAAGAGCAGTTCTTC
TRBV9	NA	TRBJ1-3	NA	CASSAAWGPGNTIYF	TGTGCCAGCAGCGCCGCATGGGGCCCTGGAAACACCATATATTTT
TRBV5-8	NA	TRBJ1-5	NA	CASSLGRDNQPQHF	TGTGCCAGCAGCCTCGGCAGGGACAATCAGCCCCAGCATTTT
TRBV9	NA	TRBJ2-5	NA	CASSARGIQETQYF	TGTGCCAGCAGCGCCCGGGGGATCCAAGAGACCCAGTACTTC
TRBV13	NA	TRBJ1-1	TRBD1	CASSLSGQGGNTEAFF	TGTGCCAGCAGCTTAAGTGGACAGGGAGGGAACACTGAAGCTTTCTTT
TRBV5-1	NA	TRBJ2-5	TRBD1	CASSRGDRALQETQYF	TGCGCCAGCAGCAGGGGGGACAGGGCACTCCAAGAGACCCAGTACTTC
TRBV9	NA	TRBJ1-1	NA	CASSVPGPSSVAFF	TGTGCCAGCAGCGTGCCAGGGCCCTCGTCGGTAGCTTTCTTT
TRBV24-1	NA	TRBJ2-3	NA	CATSEAGVVDTQYF	TGTGCCACCAGTGAAGCAGGGGTCGTAGATACGCAGTATTTT
TRBV6-2/TRBV6-3	NA	TRBJ2-3	NA	CASSSRDTSQYF	TGTGCCAGCAGTTCCCGGGACACTTCGCAGTATTTT
TRBV4-1	NA	TRBJ1-6	NA	CASSRLWEDNSPLHF	TGCGCCAGCAGCCGCCTATGGGAGGATAATTCACCCCTCCACTTT
TRBV20-1	NA	TRBJ2-5	NA	CSASVLETQYF	TGCAGTGCTAGCGTGTTAGAGACCCAGTACTTC
TRBV5-1	NA	TRBJ2-5	TRBD2	CASSLGRGGARETQYF	TGCGCCAGCAGCTTGGGTCGCGGGGGGGCCCGGGAGACCCAGTACTTC
TRBV27	once	TRBJ2-1	NA	CASSFVAASSYNEQFF	TGTGCCAGCAGTTTTGTAGCGGCAAGCTCCTACAATGAGCAGTTCTTC
TRBV2	NA	TRBJ2-3	TRBD2	CASTGLAGGAADTQYF	TGTGCCAGCACAGGACTAGCGGGGGGGGCTGCAGATACGCAGTATTTT
TRBV4-1	once	TRBJ1-5	NA	CASSQEGGGYSNQPQHF	TGCGCCAGCAGCCAAGAGGGAGGGGGATATAGCAATCAGCCCCAGCATTTT
TRBV5-1	NA	TRBJ1-3	NA	CASSLGGGSGNTIYF	TGCGCCAGCAGCTTGGGAGGGGGCTCTGGAAACACCATATATTTT
TRBV3-1/TRBV3-2	NA	TRBJ2-1	NA	CASSRQGALPYNEQFF	TGTGCCAGCAGTCGTCAGGGCGCACTCCCCTACAATGAGCAGTTCTTC
TRBV5-8	NA	TRBJ1-2	NA	CASSSVFYGYTF	TGTGCCAGCAGCTCAGTCTTCTATGGCTACACCTTC
TRBV30	NA	TRBJ1-5	TRBD1	CAWSVPDRVHQPQHF	TGTGCCTGGAGTGTACCGGACAGGGTTCATCAGCCCCAGCATTTT
TRBV7-8	few	TRBJ2-3	TRBD2	CASSFTLAGGPDTQYF	TGTGCCAGCAGCTTCACCCTAGCGGGGGGGCCAGATACGCAGTATTTT
TRBV6-2/TRBV6-3	NA	TRBJ1-6	NA	CASSHYPTGAPLHF	TGTGCCAGCAGTCATTACCCGACGGGGGCACCCCTCCACTTT
TRBV12-5	few	TRBJ2-1	TRBD2	CASGLVLERGFGYNEQFF	TGTGCTAGTGGTTTGGTATTAGAGCGGGGATTCGGGTACAATGAGCAGTTCTTC
TRBV5-1	once	TRBJ2-3	NA	CASSSFGASGTDTQYF	TGCGCCAGCAGCTCGTTTGGGGCTAGCGGCACAGATACGCAGTATTTT
TRBV12-3/TRBV12-4	NA	TRBJ2-5	NA	CASRRAGQETQYF	TGTGCCAGCAGGAGGGCCGGCCAAGAGACCCAGTACTTC